These 26 T cell receptor beta chains originate from one sample sequenced in a study of cytomegalovirus exposure and HLA in healthy donors. Primers included in the PCR were 60 Vbeta and 13 Jbeta primers. Clones were read by immunoSEQ multiplex PCR, and TCRdb kept only the in-frame ones, dropping some. The data hold more than 150,000 clones, with about 90% observed a single time. Material: PBMCs. The receptors were sampled from a girl less than two years old in good health and CMV-seronegative.

The chain is built from TRBV7-9 and TRBJ2-5, with D possibly being TRBD2 (5 bases). CDR1 is SEHNR, CDR2 FQNEAQ, per germline (reference sequence). The length of the CDR3 is 17 residues. The germline V and J ends were trimmed by 4 bases and 0 bases, with 18 bases remaining between them. The CDR3 reads CASSSTDSEYYQETQYF. The CDR3 region has the DNA TGTGCCAGCAGCTCTACCGATAGCGAATATTACCAAGAGACCCAGTACTTC. Based on the CDR3 plus reference TRBV7-9 and TRBJ2-5, the full variable domain is DTGVSQNPRHKITKRGQNVTFRCDPISEHNRLYWYRQTLGQGPEFLTYFQNEAQLEKSRLLSDRFSAERPKGSFSTLEIQRTEQGDSAMYLCASSSTDSEYYQETQYFGPGTRLLVL.

The CDR3: CASSPQTGTGGSGQPQHF. In nucleotides, the CDR3 is TGTGCCAGCAGCCCCCAGACCGGGACAGGGGGTTCGGGTCAGCCCCAGCATTTT. The V gene is TRBV7-6, the J gene TRBJ1-5; 11 nucleotides match TRBD1. CDR3 length: 18 residues. J gave up 6 bases and V 5 bases, and 15 bases lay outside the gene matches. The V gene's germline CDR1 is SGHVS and CDR2 FNYEAQ.

This clone was counted between two and nine times. The CDR3 spells CASSPTDQGVGDQPQHF. The CDR3, as DNA: TGTGCCAGCAGTCCTACCGATCAGGGGGTTGGGGATCAGCCCCAGCATTTT. The chain joins TRBV28 to TRBJ1-5, with 7 positions matching TRBD1. Trimming at V came to 5 bases and at J to 5 bases, leaving 15 bases not matched to a gene. From germline, CDR1 is MDHEN and CDR2 SYDVKM. CDR3 length equals 17 residues.

This clone was seen a few times. V and J are TRBV5-1 and TRBJ1-5; TRBD1 might be the D (5 bases). Germline V gives CDR1 SGHRS, CDR2 YFSETQ. V was cut by 4 bases and J by 2 bases, with 13 bases left in between. This CDR3 contains 15 residues. CDR3 nucleotides: TGCGCCAGCAGCCCTGTGCGGGACGGCAATCAGCCCCAGCATTTT. This codes for CASSPVRDGNQPQHF.

This rearrangement joins TRBV7-2 to TRBJ1-2; no clear D gene. This CDR3 is 14 amino acids long. CDR1 SGHTA and CDR2 FQGNSA come from the germline V gene. Trimming cost V 5 bases and J 2 bases, with 12 bases left between them. CDR3 coding DNA: TGTGCCAGCAGCCCTAGACGCACAAACTATGGCTACACCTTC. Translation gives CASSPRRTNYGYTF.

V is TRBV6-1 and J is TRBJ2-2, with D perhaps matching TRBD2 (5 bases). Germline assignment: CDR1 MNHNS and CDR2 SASEGT. CDR3 length: 15 residues. V was shortened by 7 bases and J by 4 bases, with 16 bases between the two germline ends. CDR3 region: CASTEGGPLTGELFF. The CDR3 nucleotides are TGTGCCAGCACCGAGGGCGGGCCCCTCACCGGGGAGCTGTTTTTT.

The chain carries TRBV5-1 and TRBJ2-2; a possible D gene is TRBD2 (6 bases). There are 16 residues in the CDR3. With 0 bases removed from V and 5 bases from J, the gap between germline ends came to 14 bases. Germline CDR1 SGHRS, CDR2 YFSETQ. The CDR3 DNA is TGCGCCAGCAGCTTGGCCGCGGGAATGGGGACCGGGGAGCTGTTTTTT. Its translation is CASSLAAGMGTGELFF.

The chain couples TRBV30 to TRBJ1-2, with TRBD1 matching 7 bases. The V segment lost 0 bases and the J segment 8 bases; nucleotides outside the gene matches: 3. The CDR3 sequence is 12 residues long. Germline CDR1 is GTSNPN and CDR2 is SVGIG (reference sequence). CDR3 bases: TGTGCCTGGAGTGTAGGAGGGGGCGGCTACACCTTC. It specifies CAWSVGGGGYTF.

This clone was observed once. The chain combines TRBV2 with TRBJ1-1; D not resolved. The CDR3 is 12 amino acids. V lost 2 bases and J 1 base, leaving 2 bases between the germline ends. In germline, CDR1 is SNHLY, CDR2 FYNNEI. CDR3 in DNA: TGTGCCAGCAGTGAACAGAACACTGAAGCTTTCTTT. Protein product: CASSEQNTEAFF.

The chain carries TRBV19 and TRBJ2-7; 9 bases align to TRBD1. Per the germline V gene, CDR1 is LNHDA and CDR2 is SQIVND (reference sequence). This CDR3 contains 14 residues. Trimming cost V 5 bases and J 6 bases; bases outside gene matches: 8. CDR3 sequence (DNA): TGTGCCAGTAGTTCAACCGGGACAGGGACCGAGCAGTACTTC. Translating it yields CASSSTGTGTEQYF.

The V and J genes are TRBV9 and TRBJ2-5, with TRBD2 matching over 8 bases. The CDR3 totals 16 residues. Losses at the gene ends were 5 bases for V and 1 base for J; bases not matched to a gene: 10. Germline assignment: CDR1 SGDLS and CDR2 YYNGEE. The CDR3, as DNA: TGTGCCAGCAGACGGGATAGCGGGAACACCCAAGAGACCCAGTACTTC. Amino acid sequence: CASRRDSGNTQETQYF.

This chain uses TRBV27 with TRBJ1-4, with a weak D call TRBD1 (5 bases). The germline gives CDR1 MNHEY, CDR2 SMNVEV (reference sequence). V was cut by 10 bases and J by 8 bases, with 11 bases left in between. The CDR3 is made up of 11 amino acids. The CDR3 here is CATGGREKLFF. DNA for the CDR3: TGTGCCACGGGGGGGAGAGAAAAACTGTTTTTT.

This chain joins TRBV6-5 and TRBJ1-2; D might be TRBD1 (6 bases). With 6 bases removed from V and 4 bases from J, the gap between germline ends came to 15 bases. Germline V CDR1 and CDR2: MNHEY, SVGAGI. This CDR3 is built from 14 residues. CDR3 sequence reads: CASSKQGRSYGYTF. CDR3 nucleotide sequence: TGTGCCAGCAGCAAACAGGGAAGGAGCTATGGCTACACCTTC.

This chain joins TRBV9 and TRBJ1-5, with D maybe TRBD1 (5 bases). V was trimmed by 3 bases and J by 8 bases, leaving 15 bases between them. The CDR3 runs to 14 residues. Germline CDR1 and CDR2: SGDLS and YYNGEE. The CDR3 nucleotides read TGTGCCAGCAGCGCGAACTCAGGGTTTGAGCCCCAGCATTTT. This encodes CASSANSGFEPQHF.

The chain employs TRBV10-1 and TRBJ2-3; weak D call: TRBD2 (5 bases). The CDR3 has 16 residues. V was trimmed by 0 bases and J by 0 bases, leaving 10 bases between them. The germline gives CDR1 WNHNN, CDR2 SYGVQD (reference sequence). The CDR3 region is CASSESSRGSTDTQYF. The CDR3 nucleotides are TGCGCCAGCAGTGAGTCTTCCCGGGGAAGCACAGATACGCAGTATTTT.

V usage is TRBV5-6 and J usage is TRBJ1-5; D may be TRBD1 (5 bases). The ends were cut back, 1 base at V and 6 bases at J, with 14 bases in the middle. The CDR3 consists of 15 residues. Germline CDR1 reads SGHDT; CDR2 reads YYEEEE. The CDR3 region has the DNA TGTGCCAGCAGCTTGAGTCCCAGGGTGGGTCAGCCCCAGCATTTT. Its protein is CASSLSPRVGQPQHF.

The CDR3 sequence is CASSQATGDNYGYTF. CDR3 nucleotide sequence: TGTGCCAGCAGCCAAGCGACAGGGGACAACTATGGCTACACCTTC. The V gene is TRBV4-2, the J gene TRBJ1-2; 8 bases match TRBD1. J gave up 2 bases and V 1 base, and 3 bases lay outside the gene matches. CDR3 size: 15 residues. Per germline, CDR1 LGHNA and CDR2 YNFKEQ.

This clone was counted a single time. The rearrangement joins TRBV15 to TRBJ1-1; no reliable D call. Trimming took 0 bases from V and 5 from J, leaving 10 bases between them. The CDR3 sequence is 14 residues long. Germline CDR1 is LNHNV and CDR2 is YYDKDF (reference sequence). The CDR3 here is CATSRDKEWTEAFF. The CDR3 DNA reads as TGTGCCACCAGCAGAGATAAAGAGTGGACTGAAGCTTTCTTT. The full variable domain, in which reference TRBV15 and TRBJ1-1 provide the parts outside the CDR3, is DAMVIQNPRYQVTQFGKPVTLSCSQTLNHNVMYWYQQKSSQAPKLLFHYYDKDFNNEADTPDNFQSRRPNTSFCFLDIRSPGLGDTAMYLCATSRDKEWTEAFFGQGTRLTVV.

This clone was recorded once. The genes are TRBV2 and TRBJ1-6; D uncertain. Germline values: CDR1 SNHLY, CDR2 FYNNEI. This CDR3 comprises 15 residues. Trimming removed 6 bases from V and 4 bases from J, with 13 bases in between. For the CDR3, the DNA is TGTGCCAGCAGCATACCAGAACCTTATAATTCACCCCTCCACTTT. It specifies CASSIPEPYNSPLHF.

The chain uses TRBV6-5 and TRBJ2-5; no reliable D call. CDR1 and CDR2 from the germline V gene are MNHEY and SVGAGI. The CDR3 is made up of 14 amino acids. The ends were cut back, 1 base at V and 0 bases at J, with 6 bases in the middle. CDR3 in DNA: TGTGCCAGCAGTTACTGGCCGTACCAAGAGACCCAGTACTTC. Its translation: CASSYWPYQETQYF.

The CDR3 region is CASRGQGEYNEQFF. For the CDR3, the DNA is TGTGCCAGCAGGGGACAGGGGGAATACAATGAGCAGTTCTTC. This sequence joins TRBV6-5 and TRBJ2-1; TRBD1 matches at 11 bases. In germline, CDR1 is MNHEY, CDR2 SVGAGI. The length of the CDR3 is 14 residues. The J segment lost 4 bases and the V segment lost 6 bases, leaving 2 bases of the junction unmatched.

The V call is TRBV28, the J call TRBJ2-7, with D possibly matching TRBD1 (5 bases). V lost 1 base, J lost 5 bases, and 15 bases lay in between. This CDR3 has 15 residues. Germline V lookup: CDR1 MDHEN, CDR2 SYDVKM. CDR3 nucleotides: TGTGCCAGCAGTTTATCCCGGGCAACAGGCGACGAGCAGTACTTC. Translated: CASSLSRATGDEQYF.

The genes are TRBV5-4 and TRBJ2-2; TRBD2 aligns across 8 bases. The ends lost 2 bases at V and 2 bases at J; junction bases unmatched: 8. Per the germline V gene, CDR1 is SGHNT and CDR2 is YYREEE (reference sequence). The CDR3 has 17 residues. In DNA, the CDR3 is TGTGCCAGCAGCTTTATTGAACTAGCGGTAAACACCGGGGAGCTGTTTTTT. Protein product: CASSFIELAVNTGELFF.

J is TRBJ2-2 and V is TRBV18; 10 nucleotides match TRBD1. Germline-derived CDR1 and CDR2 are KGHSH and LQKENI. The CDR3 is made up of 19 amino acids. J was trimmed by 4 bases and V by 4 bases; bases with no gene match: 15. The CDR3 coding sequence is TGTGCCAGCTCACGACAGGGGGCCTCATTAGGTCTCCCCACCGGGGAGCTGTTTTTT. Its translation is CASSRQGASLGLPTGELFF.

The gene calls are TRBV5-6 and TRBJ1-2; TRBD1 is a possible D gene (6 bases). This CDR3 has 14 amino acids. V was pared by 7 bases and J by 8 bases, with 21 bases between. Germline loops: CDR1 SGHDT, CDR2 YYEEEE. In DNA form, the CDR3 reads TGTGCCAGCGACATCCTCGGGGGGGCGCGAGGCTACACCTTC. This encodes CASDILGGARGYTF.

This clone was recorded once. This chain uses TRBV7-2 with TRBJ1-5; 11 bases are a match to TRBD1. The V gene end was trimmed by 2 bases and the J gene end by 4 bases; junction bases not matched to a gene: 4. The CDR3 loop spans 16 amino acids. Germline lookup yields CDR1 SGHTA and CDR2 FQGNSA. This CDR3 is CASSLLGQGVNQPQHF. CDR3 sequence (DNA): TGTGCCAGCAGCTTATTGGGACAGGGGGTAAATCAGCCCCAGCATTTT.